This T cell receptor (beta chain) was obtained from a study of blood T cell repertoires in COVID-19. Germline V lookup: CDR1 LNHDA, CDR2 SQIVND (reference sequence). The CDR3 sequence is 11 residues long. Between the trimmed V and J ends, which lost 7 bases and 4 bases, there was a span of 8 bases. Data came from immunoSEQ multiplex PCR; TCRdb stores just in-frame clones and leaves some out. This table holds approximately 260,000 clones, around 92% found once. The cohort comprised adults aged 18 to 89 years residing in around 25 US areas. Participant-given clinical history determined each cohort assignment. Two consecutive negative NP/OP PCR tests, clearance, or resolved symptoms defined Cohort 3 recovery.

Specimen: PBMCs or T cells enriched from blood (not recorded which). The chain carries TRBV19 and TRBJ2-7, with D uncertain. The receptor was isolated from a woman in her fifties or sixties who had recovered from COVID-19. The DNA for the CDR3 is TGTGCCAGTAATTCAGGATACGAGCAGTACTTC. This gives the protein CASNSGYEQYF.